This T cell receptor (beta chain) was recorded in a study of breast tumors, draining lymph nodes, adjacent tissues. The CDR3 length is 16 residues. Germline CDR1 and CDR2: LNHDA and SQIVND (reference sequence). The V end lost 0 bases, the J end lost 4 bases, and 12 bases lay between the germline ends. TCRdb independently ran MiXCR on the multiplex PCR reads; one entry per CDR3 protein. The sample holds fewer than 200,000 distinct CDR3 sequences, about 33% seen once. Axillary draining lymph nodes of breast cancer patients supplied the node samples. Overall study results and limits: Findings are consistent with lymph node origin and intratumoral expansion of most tumor T cells. The lymph node origin of tumor T cells was framed as consistent with a hypothesis, not demonstrated. Luminal-like breast cancer showed significantly higher tumor–nontumor repertoire similarity than basal-like. Compared with lymph nodes, tumors were less diverse; compared with nontumor tissue, more.

This clonotype has ten or more counts. Its antigen is not known. The sequencing sample was made of axillary lymph node tissue. This chain joins TRBV19 and TRBJ2-2, with TRBD2 as a possible D gene (6 bases). This TCR derives from a female donor with breast cancer. Some clones in this sample may be carry-over from other donors' samples. CDR3 nucleotides: TGTGCCAGTAGTATAGATCCGGGAGCTGTCACCGGGGAGCTGTTTTTT. Translation: CASSIDPGAVTGELFF.